Below, one T cell receptor beta chain is given with its context. Its antigen is as yet unknown. The junction departs from germline at one end; a sequencing error may be responsible. Profiling relied on immunoSEQ multiplex PCR, and the TCRdb table lists in-frame clones only, not all of them. The data show more than 85,000 clones, with roughly 80% seen just once and roughly 17% held by the top ten. The data are from a study of Ad26.COV2.S vaccination and SARS-CoV-2 variants. Study-wide results and limits: Total T cell responses may have been underestimated by the TCR breadth and depth analyses. Post-vaccination spike-specific CD8+ and CD4+ T cell responses reportedly had substantial breadth. For non-spike TCRs, breadth in vaccine recipients resembled that in placebo recipients.

Germline assignment: CDR1 LNHDA and CDR2 SQIVND (reference sequence). This CDR3 spans 14 amino acids. The sequences come from peripheral blood, collected after recovery from COVID-19. The chain couples TRBV19 to TRBJ1-2; 12 bases are shared with TRBD1. This clonotype was obtained from a human donor who had recovered from COVID-19. Written as DNA, the CDR3 is TGTGCCAGTCAGACCGGGACAGGGGGCCTGGTAAGGCACTTC. Its protein is CASQTGTGGLVRHF.